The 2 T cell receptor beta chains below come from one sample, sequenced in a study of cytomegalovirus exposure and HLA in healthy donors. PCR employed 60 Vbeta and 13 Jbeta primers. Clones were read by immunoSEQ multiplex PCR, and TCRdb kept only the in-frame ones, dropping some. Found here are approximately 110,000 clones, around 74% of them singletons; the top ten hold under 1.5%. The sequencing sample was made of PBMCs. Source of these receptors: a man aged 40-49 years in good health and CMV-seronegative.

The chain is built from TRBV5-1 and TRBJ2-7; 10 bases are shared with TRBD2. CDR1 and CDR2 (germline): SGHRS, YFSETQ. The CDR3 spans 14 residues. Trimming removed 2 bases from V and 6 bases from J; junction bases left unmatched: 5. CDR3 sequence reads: CASSFQAGGPEQYF. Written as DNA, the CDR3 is TGCGCCAGCAGCTTCCAAGCGGGAGGGCCCGAGCAGTACTTC.

This CDR3 reads CTSSQLLTSLETQYF. Written as DNA, the CDR3 is TGCACCAGCAGCCAACTCCTGACTAGTTTGGAGACCCAGTACTTC. The J gene is TRBJ2-5, the V gene TRBV1; the DNA was not used to check the table's D call, TRBD2. TRBV1 is given as a pseudogene. CDR3 length equals 15 residues.